These 15 T cell receptor beta chains originate from one sample sequenced in a study of blood T cell repertoires in COVID-19. The table came from immunoSEQ multiplex PCR; TCRdb's copy has only in-frame clones and leaves some out. The sample has around 69,000 clones, approximately 84% seen once; the top ten hold 8.5% to 10%. Sample: peripheral blood. The receptors derive from a man aged 50-60 years with active COVID-19.

This clone was detected only a few times. The chain links TRBV28 to TRBJ2-3; TRBD2 aligns across 9 bases. The CDR3 totals 15 residues. Germline V gives CDR1 MDHEN, CDR2 SYDVKM. After removal of 5 bases from V and 5 bases from J, the junction contained 8 bases not matched to a gene. The CDR3 loop is CASSPPSGMVDTQYF. For the CDR3, the DNA is TGTGCCAGCAGTCCCCCTAGCGGGATGGTAGATACGCAGTATTTT.

This rearrangement joins TRBV6-5 to TRBJ2-1; 9 bases fit TRBD2. After removal of 2 bases from V and 4 bases from J, the junction contained 3 bases not matched to a gene. CDR1 is MNHEY, CDR2 SVGAGI, per germline. CDR3 length equals 15 residues. CDR3 in amino acids: CASSYPGLAYNEQFF. The DNA for the CDR3 is TGTGCCAGCAGTTACCCCGGACTAGCGTACAATGAGCAGTTCTTC.

The rearrangement links TRBV3-1 (or the pseudogene TRBV3-2) to TRBJ2-4; no clear D. The CDR3 is 15 residues long. Trimming took 2 bases from V and 1 from J, leaving 9 bases between them. Per germline, CDR1 LGHDT and CDR2 YNNKEL (reference sequence). The DNA of the CDR3 is TGTGCCAGCAGCCAAACGGGTACTGCCAAAAACATTCAGTACTTC. Translated: CASSQTGTAKNIQYF.

The chain has TRBV5-4 and TRBJ2-1, with D possibly TRBD2 on 6 matching bases. The germline V and J ends were trimmed by 0 bases and 8 bases, with 12 bases remaining between them. Germline loops: CDR1 SGHNT, CDR2 YYREEE (reference sequence). The CDR3 is 14 amino acids. The CDR3 DNA follows: TGTGCCAGCAGCTTGGGAACTAGCACCGATGAGCAGTTCTTC. Its translation: CASSLGTSTDEQFF. Combining the CDR3 with reference TRBV5-4 and TRBJ2-1 gives the whole variable domain ETGVTQSPTHLIKTRGQQVTLRCSSQSGHNTVSWYQQALGQGPQFIFQYYREEENGRGNFPPRFSGLQFPNYSSELNVNALELDDSALYLCASSLGTSTDEQFFGPGTRLTVL.

The V gene is TRBV13, the J gene TRBJ1-5, with TRBD1 matching 8 bases. This CDR3 has 16 residues. The V segment lost 5 bases and the J segment 2 bases; nucleotides outside the gene matches: 8. Germline V gene data show CDR1 as PRHDT and CDR2 as FYEKMQ (reference sequence). The CDR3 protein is CASSISTGGRNQPQHF. The CDR3 nucleotides are TGTGCCAGCAGCATAAGTACAGGGGGGCGCAATCAGCCCCAGCATTTT.

V usage is TRBV27 and J usage is TRBJ1-2, with TRBD1 as a possible D gene (6 bases). The V end lost 3 bases, the J end lost 1 base, and 15 bases lay between the germline ends. The CDR3 totals 16 residues. Germline-derived CDR1 and CDR2 are MNHEY and SMNVEV (reference sequence). The CDR3 coding sequence is TGTGCCAGCAGTTTGAACGAGGGGGGGGTTAACTATGGCTACACCTTC. It is translated as CASSLNEGGVNYGYTF.

The rearrangement joins TRBV19 to TRBJ2-1, with D perhaps TRBD2 (5 bases). Looked up from germline, CDR1 is LNHDA and CDR2 is SQIVND (reference sequence). The CDR3 is 17 amino acids. V was trimmed by 10 bases and J by 2 bases, leaving 24 bases between them. CDR3 residues: CATYGDWNGLAYNEQFF. The CDR3 coding sequence is TGTGCCACCTACGGGGATTGGAATGGGTTGGCCTACAATGAGCAGTTCTTC. The full variable domain, its missing parts supplied by reference TRBV19 and TRBJ2-1, is DGGITQSPKYLFRKEGQNVTLSCEQNLNHDAMYWYRQDPGQGLRLIYYSQIVNDFQKGDIAEGYSVSREKKESFPLTVTSAQKNPTAFYLCATYGDWNGLAYNEQFFGPGTRLTVL.

The chain has TRBV15 and TRBJ2-3; D is perhaps TRBD1 (5 bases). Trimming removed 3 bases from V and 5 bases from J, with 15 bases in between. The CDR3 contains 15 residues. Germline lookup yields CDR1 LNHNV and CDR2 YYDKDF (reference sequence). The CDR3 DNA reads TGTGCCACCAGCAGGGACACGGACGAAGGAGATACGCAGTATTTT. Encoded protein: CATSRDTDEGDTQYF. Complete variable domain (other parts from reference TRBV15 and TRBJ2-3): DAMVIQNPRYQVTQFGKPVTLSCSQTLNHNVMYWYQQKSSQAPKLLFHYYDKDFNNEADTPDNFQSRRPNTSFCFLDIRSPGLGDTAMYLCATSRDTDEGDTQYFGPGTRLTVL.

As for this clone: Germline is not matched at one junction end, which may reflect a read error. V and J are TRBV7-7 and TRBJ2-1; 10 bases match TRBD2. The germline V gene encodes CDR1 SSHAT and CDR2 FNYEAQ (reference sequence). The CDR3 is 15 amino acids. CDR3 coding DNA: TGTGCTAGCAGCCCTCCAGCGGGAGGGCTGAATGAGCAGTTCTTC. It codes for CASSPPAGGLNEQFF.

V is TRBV15 and J is TRBJ2-1, with D unresolved. Trimming removed 2 bases from V and 6 bases from J, with 11 bases in between. Per the germline V gene, CDR1 is LNHNV and CDR2 is YYDKDF (reference sequence). The CDR3 length is 14 residues. The CDR3 is CATSRPQTFNEQFF. As DNA, the CDR3 is TGTGCCACCAGCAGACCTCAAACTTTCAATGAGCAGTTCTTC. The full variable domain, its missing parts supplied by reference TRBV15 and TRBJ2-1, is DAMVIQNPRYQVTQFGKPVTLSCSQTLNHNVMYWYQQKSSQAPKLLFHYYDKDFNNEADTPDNFQSRRPNTSFCFLDIRSPGLGDTAMYLCATSRPQTFNEQFFGPGTRLTVL.

The chain uses TRBV4-1 and TRBJ1-1; D gene unclear. From germline, CDR1 is MGHRA and CDR2 YSYEKL. This CDR3 is 15 amino acids long. V gave up 4 bases and J gave up 1 base, with 13 bases separating them. CDR3 sequence: CASSLPGSGNTEAFF. The CDR3 DNA sequence: TGCGCCAGCAGCCTCCCAGGCAGCGGGAACACTGAAGCTTTCTTT.

V and J are TRBV3-1 (or the pseudogene TRBV3-2) and TRBJ2-7; perhaps TRBD1 as D (6 bases). Germline CDR1 is LGHDT and CDR2 is YNNKEL (reference sequence). V shed 6 bases and J shed 2 bases, with 11 bases lying between them. The CDR3 runs to 13 residues. CDR3 sequence (DNA): TGTGCCAGCAGTTACACAGGGACCTACGAGCAGTACTTC. Translated, it gives CASSYTGTYEQYF.

The gene calls are TRBV7-9 and TRBJ1-4; the D gene is possibly TRBD1 (5 bases). Germline loops: CDR1 SEHNR, CDR2 FQNEAQ (reference sequence). V was trimmed by 4 bases and J by 8 bases, leaving 20 bases between them. The CDR3 runs 16 residues. The CDR3 protein is CASSSFRDFLAEKLFF. The CDR3 region has the DNA TGTGCCAGCAGCTCTTTCCGGGACTTCCTCGCCGAAAAACTGTTTTTT.

The chain joins TRBV6-5 to TRBJ2-7; 7 bases align to TRBD2. The V gene's germline CDR1 is MNHEY and CDR2 SVGAGI. The trim removed 5 bases at V and 0 bases at J, leaving 7 bases unmatched. There are 15 residues in the CDR3. The CDR3: CASSTGLVLSYEQYF. CDR3 in DNA: TGTGCCAGCAGTACCGGACTAGTTCTCTCCTACGAGCAGTACTTC.

The rearrangement uses TRBV11-2 and TRBJ2-3, with 11 positions matching TRBD2. V was pared by 7 bases and J by 6 bases, with 12 bases of the junction left unmatched. Germline loops: CDR1 SGHAT, CDR2 FQNNGV. The CDR3 has 16 amino acids. CDR3 in amino acids: CASTELLAGAGDTQYF. DNA of the CDR3: TGTGCCAGCACCGAATTACTAGCGGGGGCAGGGGATACGCAGTATTTT.